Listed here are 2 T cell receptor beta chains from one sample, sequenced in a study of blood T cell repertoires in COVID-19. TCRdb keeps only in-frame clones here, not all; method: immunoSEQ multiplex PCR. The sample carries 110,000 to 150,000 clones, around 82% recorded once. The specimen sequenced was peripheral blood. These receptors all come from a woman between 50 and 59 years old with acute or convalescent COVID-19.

The CDR3 sequence is CASSQDIARLNTEAFF. CDR3 sequence (DNA): TGTGCCAGCAGCCAAGATATTGCCAGGCTGAACACTGAAGCTTTCTTT. V is TRBV14 and J is TRBJ1-1; D unresolved. Per the germline V gene, CDR1 is SGHDN and CDR2 is FVKESK. V dropped 0 bases and J dropped 0 bases, with 11 bases sitting between them. CDR3 size: 16 residues. The full variable domain, rest sourced from reference TRBV14 and TRBJ1-1, is EAGVTQFPSHSVIEKGQTVTLRCDPISGHDNLYWYRRVMGKEIKFLLHFVKESKQDESGMPNNRFLAERTGGTYSTLKVQPAELEDSGVYFCASSQDIARLNTEAFFGQGTRLTVV.

CDR3 amino acids: CASSLEHKNTEAFF. The CDR3 bases are TGTGCCAGCAGCTTGGAACATAAGAACACTGAAGCTTTCTTT. The rearrangement links TRBV5-6 to TRBJ1-1; D gene uncertain. Trimming removed 0 bases at V and 1 base at J, with 7 bases between. The germline gives CDR1 SGHDT, CDR2 YYEEEE. This CDR3 comprises 14 residues.